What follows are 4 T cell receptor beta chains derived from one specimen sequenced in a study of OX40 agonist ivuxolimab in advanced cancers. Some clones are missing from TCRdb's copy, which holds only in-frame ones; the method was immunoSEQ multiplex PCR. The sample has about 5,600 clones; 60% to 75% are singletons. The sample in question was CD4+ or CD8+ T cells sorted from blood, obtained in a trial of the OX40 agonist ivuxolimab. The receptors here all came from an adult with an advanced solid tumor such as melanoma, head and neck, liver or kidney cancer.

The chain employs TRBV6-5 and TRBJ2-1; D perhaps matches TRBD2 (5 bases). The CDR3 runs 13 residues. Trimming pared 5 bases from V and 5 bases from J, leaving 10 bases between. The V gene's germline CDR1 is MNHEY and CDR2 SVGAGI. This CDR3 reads CASSAGWDNEQFF. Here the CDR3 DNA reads TGTGCCAGCAGTGCGGGTTGGGACAATGAGCAGTTCTTC.

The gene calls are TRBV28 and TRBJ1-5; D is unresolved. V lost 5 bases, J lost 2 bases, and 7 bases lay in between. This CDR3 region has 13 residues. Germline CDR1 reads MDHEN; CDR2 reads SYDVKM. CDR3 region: CASSPMGNQPQHF. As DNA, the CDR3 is TGTGCCAGCAGTCCCATGGGCAATCAGCCCCAGCATTTT.

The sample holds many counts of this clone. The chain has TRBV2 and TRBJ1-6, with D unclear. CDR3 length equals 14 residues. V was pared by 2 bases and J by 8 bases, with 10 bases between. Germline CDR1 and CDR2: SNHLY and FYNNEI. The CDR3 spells CASSEMSWDSPLHF. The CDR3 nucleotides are TGTGCCAGCAGTGAAATGTCCTGGGATTCACCCCTCCACTTT.

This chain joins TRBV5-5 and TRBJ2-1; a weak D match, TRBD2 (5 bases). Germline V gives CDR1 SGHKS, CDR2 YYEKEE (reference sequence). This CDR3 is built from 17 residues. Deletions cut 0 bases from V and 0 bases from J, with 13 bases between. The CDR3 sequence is CASSLATLALSYNEQFF. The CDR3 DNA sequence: TGTGCCAGCAGCTTGGCAACCCTAGCTCTCTCCTACAATGAGCAGTTCTTC.